This TCR beta chain originates from a study of blood T cell repertoires in COVID-19. At the level of the study: Whether acute or convalescent, the COVID-19 samples came from the United States, Italy and Spain.

Participants were aged roughly 18 to 95 years, lived in 25 or so US areas, and enrolled virtually. Clinical histories supplied by participants themselves formed the basis of cohort assignment. Symptom resolution, clearance, or two negative PCRs marked donors in Cohort 3 as recovered. Profiled with immunoSEQ multiplex PCR; TCRdb holds only in-frame clones, not every one. The repertoire consists of around 330,000 clones, with roughly 90% occurring once and the leading ten covering around 10%. This clone was counted a few times. The sequence was collected from a woman aged 18-29 years who had recovered from COVID-19. Material: PBMCs or T cells enriched from blood (not recorded which).

The CDR3 nucleotides read TGCGCCAGCAGCTTGTGGCAGAATAATTCACCCCTCCACTTT. As protein: CASSLWQNNSPLHF. This chain uses TRBV5-1 with TRBJ1-6; the D is unclear. This CDR3 region has 14 residues. In germline, CDR1 is SGHRS, CDR2 YFSETQ. V was pared by 1 base and J by 5 bases, with 7 bases between.